Presented here are 26 T cell receptor beta chains from one specimen sequenced in a study of blood T cell repertoires in COVID-19. The method was immunoSEQ multiplex PCR; TCRdb's version includes in-frame clones alone and lacks a portion of them. The sample records 75,000 to 100,000 clones, approximately 89% being singletons. Sequences were obtained from peripheral blood. All receptors come from a human donor with acute or convalescent COVID-19. The donor label of this sample is uncertain.

The count of this clone is one. The chain recombines TRBV7-2 with TRBJ2-3, with no clear D. V gave up 6 bases and J gave up 7 bases, with 11 bases separating them. The CDR3 consists of 12 residues. Germline V gene lookup returns CDR1 SGHTA and CDR2 FQGNSA. The CDR3 DNA follows: TGTGCCAGCAGTACCCAGCGATATACGCAGTATTTT. The encoded protein is CASSTQRYTQYF.

The gene calls are TRBV18 and TRBJ2-1; 8 nucleotides line up with TRBD1. The germline V gene has CDR1 KGHSH and CDR2 LQKENI. This CDR3 spans 14 amino acids. V dropped 2 bases and J dropped 7; count of bases not matched to a gene: 4. The DNA for the CDR3 is TGTGCCAGCTCACCAGTGCGACAGGGGAATGAGCAGTTCTTC. It encodes CASSPVRQGNEQFF.

The CDR3 region is CASRKKPGTGELFF. The CDR3 DNA reads TGTGCCAGCAGGAAAAAGCCGGGCACCGGGGAGCTGTTTTTT. The V gene is TRBV11-3, the J gene TRBJ2-2; D call uncertain. Germline lookup yields CDR1 SGHNT and CDR2 YENEEA. V lost 6 bases to trimming and J lost 4 bases, with 12 bases between them. The length of the CDR3 is 14 residues.

The chain recombines TRBV7-8 with TRBJ2-1; tentative D call: TRBD2 (5 bases). This CDR3 has 15 amino acids. V lost 1 base and J lost 8, with 15 bases in between. Germline loops: CDR1 SGHVS, CDR2 FQNEAQ. CDR3 in DNA: TGTGCCAGCAGCTTAGGCTACCTGTCGGGGTATGAGCAGTTCTTC. Its protein product is CASSLGYLSGYEQFF.

This chain links TRBV4-2 with TRBJ2-4; TRBD2 aligns across 8 bases. The V gene end was trimmed by 4 bases and the J gene end by 8 bases; junction bases not matched to a gene: 13. The CDR3 extends over 16 amino acids. The germline V gene has CDR1 LGHNA and CDR2 YNFKEQ. The CDR3 DNA reads TGTGCCAGCAGCCCTGAGATCGGGGGGGCGGGGGACATTCAGTACTTC. Translated, it gives CASSPEIGGAGDIQYF.

This clone was seen a single time. The chain couples TRBV11-1 to TRBJ1-4, with 9 bases aligning to TRBD1. In germline, CDR1 is SGHAT, CDR2 FQDESV (reference sequence). This CDR3 region has 15 residues. The trim removed 2 bases at V and 5 bases at J, leaving 3 bases unmatched. DNA for the CDR3: TGTGCCAGCAGCTTATTCGGGACAGGGAATGAAAAACTGTTTTTT. It specifies CASSLFGTGNEKLFF.

On this clone itself: Other DNA sequences in this specimen translate into the identical CDR3. The chain couples TRBV24-1 to TRBJ2-7; 7 positions agree with TRBD2. V was clipped by 7 bases and J by 2 bases; unmatched bases: 10. The CDR3 has 15 amino acids. Looked up from germline, CDR1 is KGHDR and CDR2 is SFDVKD. DNA for the CDR3: TGTGCCACCAGCGCCGGGACCGGGGGGACCTACGAGCAGTACTTC. Protein sequence: CATSAGTGGTYEQYF.

This clone was picked up a small number of times. The rearrangement links TRBV23-1 to TRBJ1-2; no reliable D call. TRBV23-1 is assigned to the ORF class and has an uncertain function. This CDR3 has 9 residues. Trimming left V 6 bases short and J 6 bases short, with 2 bases between. The CDR3 is CASSNGYTF. The DNA for the CDR3 is TGCGCCAGCAGCAATGGCTACACCTTC.

The genes are TRBV4-3 and TRBJ1-1, with a tentative D call TRBD1 (6 bases). The length of the CDR3 is 15 residues. The ends were cut back, 3 bases at V and 1 base at J, with 12 bases in the middle. Germline values: CDR1 LGHNA, CDR2 YSLEER. As DNA, the CDR3 is TGCGCCAGCAGCCAGTCCGGGACACCGAACACTGAAGCTTTCTTT. Amino acid sequence: CASSQSGTPNTEAFF.

The chain links TRBV10-3 to TRBJ1-3; possibly TRBD1 for D (5 bases). Germline CDR1 ENHRY, CDR2 SYGVKD. The CDR3 has 15 residues. V was shortened by 3 bases and J by 3 bases, with 12 bases between the two germline ends. Here the CDR3 DNA reads TGTGCCATCAGTGATCCCAGGGTGGGTGGAAACACCATATATTTT. It is translated as CAISDPRVGGNTIYF.

This clone has only a few counts. The genes are TRBV6-1 and TRBJ2-5; 16 bases line up with TRBD2. Germline loops: CDR1 MNHNS, CDR2 SASEGT. With V trimmed by 2 bases and J by 5 bases, 2 bases remained unmatched. The length of the CDR3 is 16 residues. CDR3 nucleotide sequence: TGTGCCAGCAGTGAATGGGGACTAGCGGGGGGGGAGACCCAGTACTTC. This gives the protein CASSEWGLAGGETQYF.

The V and J genes are TRBV5-1 and TRBJ2-2; 7 nucleotides align to TRBD2. This CDR3 is 15 amino acids long. After removal of 1 base from V and 4 bases from J, the junction contained 4 bases not matched to a gene. Germline CDR1 SGHRS, CDR2 YFSETQ. This CDR3 is CASSLSGESTGELFF. The CDR3 coding sequence is TGCGCCAGCAGCTTGAGCGGGGAGAGCACCGGGGAGCTGTTTTTT.

The chain couples TRBV7-2 to TRBJ2-6; D is perhaps TRBD2 (5 bases). The CDR3 runs 16 residues. CDR1 and CDR2 (germline): SGHTA, FQGNSA. V lost 7 bases to trimming and J lost 3 bases, with 16 bases between them. For the CDR3, the DNA is TGTGCCAGCACTCGTGTCCCGAGCGGTGGGGCCAACGTCCTGACTTTC. Its translation is CASTRVPSGGANVLTF.

The chain couples TRBV30 to TRBJ1-5; maybe TRBD1 (6 bases). Trimming took off 4 bases at V and 9 bases at J, with 16 bases between the two ends. Germline V CDR1 and CDR2: GTSNPN, SVGIG (reference sequence). The CDR3 consists of 13 residues. CDR3 coding DNA: TGTGCCTGGAATTTACAGGGATTGGGGCCCCAGCATTTT. As protein: CAWNLQGLGPQHF.

The chain joins TRBV5-1 to TRBJ2-7; 11 bases agree with TRBD2. CDR1 is SGHRS and CDR2 is YFSETQ in the germline V gene. J was trimmed by 3 bases and V by 4 bases; bases with no gene match: 6. The CDR3 extends over 15 amino acids. CDR3 coding DNA: TGCGCCAGCAGCCTACTAGCGGGGGCTCACTACGAGCAGTACTTC. As protein: CASSLLAGAHYEQYF.

The rearrangement uses TRBV18 and TRBJ1-6, with unresolved D. CDR1 and CDR2 from the germline V gene are KGHSH and LQKENI. V was trimmed by 3 bases and J by 8 bases, leaving 8 bases between them. CDR3 length: 13 amino acids. CDR3 in DNA: TGTGCCAGCTCACCGCTAAACGATTCACCCCTCCACTTT. Residues: CASSPLNDSPLHF. The variable domain in full, completed from reference TRBV18 and TRBJ1-6, reads NAGVMQNPRHLVRRRGQEARLRCSPMKGHSHVYWYRQLPEEGLKFMVYLQKENIIDESGMPKERFSAEFPKEGPSILRIQQVVRGDSAAYFCASSPLNDSPLHFGNGTRLTVT.

This clone was seen a handful of times. This chain connects TRBV30 to TRBJ2-5, with 12 bases fitting TRBD2. The CDR3 sequence is 16 residues long. The V gene end was trimmed by 1 base and the J gene end by 4 bases; junction bases not matched to a gene: 7. Germline V lookup: CDR1 GTSNPN, CDR2 SVGIG (reference sequence). This chain's CDR3 is CAWSAFGLAGRETQYF. CDR3 in DNA: TGTGCCTGGAGTGCCTTCGGACTAGCGGGGAGAGAGACCCAGTACTTC.

The CDR3 DNA is TGTGCCAGCAGCTTAGGGGGGGCTGGAAACACCATATATTTT. This encodes CASSLGGAGNTIYF. The chain has TRBV11-2 and TRBJ1-3; D may be TRBD1 (5 bases). CDR1 is SGHAT, CDR2 FQNNGV, per germline. V lost 1 base to trimming and J lost 2 bases, with 6 bases between them. The CDR3 sequence is 14 residues long.

The sample holds one count of this clone. V and J are TRBV19 and TRBJ1-6, with TRBD1 identical over 7 bases. Germline V gene data show CDR1 as LNHDA and CDR2 as SQIVND (reference sequence). The CDR3 sequence is 17 residues long. The V segment lost 5 bases and the J segment 1 base; nucleotides outside the gene matches: 8. DNA of the CDR3: TGTGCCAGTAGTCCGGGACAGTGGGGGTCCTATAATTCACCCCTCCACTTT. Amino acids: CASSPGQWGSYNSPLHF.

V is TRBV20-1 and J is TRBJ1-2; 8 nucleotides line up with TRBD1. The V gene end was trimmed by 3 bases and the J gene end by 2 bases; junction bases not matched to a gene: 11. The CDR3 sequence is 16 residues long. CDR1 and CDR2 (germline): DFQATT, SNEGSKA (reference sequence). CDR3 DNA sequence: TGCAGTGCTAGTCCCCGGGACAGGCCTTCGAACTATGGCTACACCTTC. Its protein product is CSASPRDRPSNYGYTF.

This chain connects TRBV7-2 to TRBJ2-7; the D gene is possibly TRBD2 (5 bases). The V end was cut by 1 base, the J end by 2 bases, with 18 bases between. Germline CDR1 reads SGHTA; CDR2 reads FQGNSA. The CDR3 loop spans 17 amino acids. CDR3 DNA: TGTGCCAGCAGCTTAGGACCCTCGGCGGGCCGGGCCTACGAGCAGTACTTC. Its protein is CASSLGPSAGRAYEQYF. Combining the CDR3 with reference TRBV7-2 and TRBJ2-7 gives the whole variable domain GAGVSQSPSNKVTEKGKDVELRCDPISGHTALYWYRQSLGQGLEFLIYFQGNSAPDKSGLPSDRFSAERTGGSVSTLTIQRTQQEDSAVYLCASSLGPSAGRAYEQYFGPGTRLTVT.

This clone showed up just a few times. CDR3: CASSASGGLYEQYF. The CDR3 DNA sequence: TGTGCCAGTAGTGCTAGCGGGGGTCTGTACGAGCAGTACTTC. The chain links TRBV19 to TRBJ2-7; 10 bases are shared with TRBD2. This CDR3 region has 14 residues. Germline CDR1 LNHDA, CDR2 SQIVND (reference sequence). V shed 5 bases and J 4 bases; nucleotides not matched to a gene: 5.

The CDR3 region is CASSLTVYSNQPQHF. The CDR3 DNA sequence: TGTGCCAGCAGCTTGACAGTTTATAGCAATCAGCCCCAGCATTTT. The V and J genes are TRBV7-2 and TRBJ1-5; the D gene is possibly TRBD1 (5 bases). The CDR3 is 15 residues long. Trimming left V 3 bases short and J 0 bases short, with 9 bases between. Germline CDR1 SGHTA, CDR2 FQGNSA.

CDR3 amino acids: CASSLASPTGPLGNTIYF. The CDR3 nucleotides are TGTGCCAGCAGCTTAGCCTCACCCACAGGGCCCCTTGGAAACACCATATATTTT. The V and J genes are TRBV7-2 and TRBJ1-3, with a weak D call TRBD1 (6 bases). The CDR3 spans 18 residues. Trimming pared 0 bases from V and 3 bases from J, leaving 18 bases between. Germline values: CDR1 SGHTA, CDR2 FQGNSA.

The CDR3: CASSDQGYNEQFF. The DNA of the CDR3 is TGTGCCAGCAGCGACCAGGGTTACAATGAGCAGTTCTTC. J is TRBJ2-1 and V is TRBV5-8, with TRBD1 as a possible D gene (5 bases). Germline-derived CDR1 and CDR2 are SGHTS and YDEGEE. Trimming pared 4 bases from V and 4 bases from J, leaving 9 bases between. This CDR3 is built from 13 residues. The full variable domain, its missing parts supplied by reference TRBV5-8 and TRBJ2-1, is EAGVTQSPTHLIKTRGQQATLRCSPISGHTSVYWYQQALGLGLQFLLWYDEGEERNRGNFPPRFSGRQFPNYSSELNVNALELEDSALYLCASSDQGYNEQFFGPGTRLTVL.

This chain connects TRBV6-5 to TRBJ1-2, with D possibly being TRBD1 (5 bases). V lost 5 bases and J 8 bases, leaving 12 bases between the germline ends. Looked up from germline, CDR1 is MNHEY and CDR2 is SVGAGI. The CDR3 has 12 amino acids. The CDR3 DNA sequence: TGTGCCAGCAGTCAGGGAAATAAGGGCTACACCTTC. Encoded protein: CASSQGNKGYTF.